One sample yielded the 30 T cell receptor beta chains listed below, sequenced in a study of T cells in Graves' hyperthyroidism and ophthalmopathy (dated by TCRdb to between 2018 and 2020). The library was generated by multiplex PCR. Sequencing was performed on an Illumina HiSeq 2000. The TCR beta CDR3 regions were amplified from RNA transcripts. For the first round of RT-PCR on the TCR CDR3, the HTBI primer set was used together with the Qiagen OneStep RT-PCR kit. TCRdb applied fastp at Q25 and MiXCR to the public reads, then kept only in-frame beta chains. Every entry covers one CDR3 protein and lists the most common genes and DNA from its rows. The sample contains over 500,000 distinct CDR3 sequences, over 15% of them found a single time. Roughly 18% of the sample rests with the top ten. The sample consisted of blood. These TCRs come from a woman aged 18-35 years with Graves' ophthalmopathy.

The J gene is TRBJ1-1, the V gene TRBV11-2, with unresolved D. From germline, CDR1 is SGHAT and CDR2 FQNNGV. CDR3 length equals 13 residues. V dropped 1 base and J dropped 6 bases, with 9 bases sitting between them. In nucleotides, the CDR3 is TGTGCCAGCAGCTTAGGATATACACCTGAAGCTTTCTTT. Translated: CASSLGYTPEAFF. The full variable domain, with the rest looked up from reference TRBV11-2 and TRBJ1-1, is EAGVAQSPRYKIIEKRQSVAFWCNPISGHATLYWYQQILGQGPKLLIQFQNNGVVDDSQLPKDRFSAERLKGVDSTLKIQPAKLEDSAVYLCASSLGYTPEAFFGQGTRLTVV.

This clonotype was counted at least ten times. CDR3 in DNA: TGTGCCAGCAGTCGACTGGGGACAGGGGAGGGCGAGCAGTACTTC. It translates to CASSRLGTGEGEQYF. V usage is TRBV27 and J usage is TRBJ2-7; 10 bases are shared with TRBD1. This CDR3 has 15 residues. The V gene end was trimmed by 5 bases and the J gene end by 6 bases; junction bases not matched to a gene: 10. CDR1 and CDR2 (germline): MNHEY, SMNVEV (reference sequence).

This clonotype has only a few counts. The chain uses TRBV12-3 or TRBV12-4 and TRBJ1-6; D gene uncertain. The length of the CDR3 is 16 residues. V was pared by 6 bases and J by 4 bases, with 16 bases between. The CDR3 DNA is TGTGCCAGCAGCTCCACCGGAGGCCGGTATAATTCACCCCTCCACTTT. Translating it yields CASSSTGGRYNSPLHF.

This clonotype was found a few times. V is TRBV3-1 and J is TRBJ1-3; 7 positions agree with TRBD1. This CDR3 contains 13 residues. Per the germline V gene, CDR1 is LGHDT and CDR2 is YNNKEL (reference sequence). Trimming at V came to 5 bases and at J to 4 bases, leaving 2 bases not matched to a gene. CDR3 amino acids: CASSSGGGNTIYF. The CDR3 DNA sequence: TGTGCCAGCAGCTCAGGGGGAGGAAACACCATATATTTT.

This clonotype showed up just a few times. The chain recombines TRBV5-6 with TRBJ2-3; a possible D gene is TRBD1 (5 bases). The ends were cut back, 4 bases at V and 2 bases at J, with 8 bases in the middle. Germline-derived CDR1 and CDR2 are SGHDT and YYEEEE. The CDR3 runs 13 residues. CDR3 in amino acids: CASSGAPTDTQYF. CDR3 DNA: TGTGCCAGCAGCGGGGCACCCACAGATACGCAGTATTTT.

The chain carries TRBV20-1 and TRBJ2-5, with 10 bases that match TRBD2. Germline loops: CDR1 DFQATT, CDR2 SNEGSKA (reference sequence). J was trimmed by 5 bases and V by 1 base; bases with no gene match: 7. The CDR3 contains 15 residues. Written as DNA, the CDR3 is TGCAGTGCTAGAGTTCCCCTAGCGGGAGCGGAGACCCAGTACTTC. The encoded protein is CSARVPLAGAETQYF.

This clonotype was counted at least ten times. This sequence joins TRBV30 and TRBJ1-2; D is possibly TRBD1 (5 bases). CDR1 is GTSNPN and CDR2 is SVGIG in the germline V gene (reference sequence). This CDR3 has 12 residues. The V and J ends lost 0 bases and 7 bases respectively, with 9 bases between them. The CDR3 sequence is CAWSVGRRGYTF. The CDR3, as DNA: TGTGCCTGGAGTGTGGGGCGGCGTGGCTACACCTTC.

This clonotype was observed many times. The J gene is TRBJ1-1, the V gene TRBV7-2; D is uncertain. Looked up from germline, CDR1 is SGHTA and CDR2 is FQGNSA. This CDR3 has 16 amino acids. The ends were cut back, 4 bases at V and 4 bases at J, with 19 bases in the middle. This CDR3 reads CASSSANPGLSTEAFF. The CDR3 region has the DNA TGTGCCAGCAGCTCAGCCAACCCAGGATTGAGCACTGAAGCTTTCTTT.

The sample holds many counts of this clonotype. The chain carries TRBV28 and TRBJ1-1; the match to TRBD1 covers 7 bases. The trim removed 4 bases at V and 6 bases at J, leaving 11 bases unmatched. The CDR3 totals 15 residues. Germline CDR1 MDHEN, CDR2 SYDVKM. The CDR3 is CASSYLGDRAAEAFF. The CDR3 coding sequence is TGTGCCAGCAGTTACCTAGGAGACAGGGCGGCTGAAGCTTTCTTT.

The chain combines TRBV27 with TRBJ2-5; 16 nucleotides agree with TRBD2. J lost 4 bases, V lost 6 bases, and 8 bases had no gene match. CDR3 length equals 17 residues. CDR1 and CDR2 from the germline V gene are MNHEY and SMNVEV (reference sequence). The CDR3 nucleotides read TGTGCCAGCAGGGGACTAGCGGGAGGGCCTATTCGAGAGACCCAGTACTTC. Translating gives CASRGLAGGPIRETQYF.

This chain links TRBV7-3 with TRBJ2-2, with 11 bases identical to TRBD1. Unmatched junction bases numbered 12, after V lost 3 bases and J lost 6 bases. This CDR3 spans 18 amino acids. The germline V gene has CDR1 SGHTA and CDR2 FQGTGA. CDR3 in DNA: TGTGCCAGCAGCTTCTCCCGGGACAGGGGGATTGTCGCCGGGGAGCTGTTTTTT. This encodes CASSFSRDRGIVAGELFF. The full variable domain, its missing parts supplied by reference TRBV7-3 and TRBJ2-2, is GAGVSQTPSNKVTEKGKYVELRCDPISGHTALYWYRQSLGQGPEFLIYFQGTGAADDSGLPNDRFFAVRPEGSVSTLKIQRTERGDSAVYLCASSFSRDRGIVAGELFFGEGSRLTVL.

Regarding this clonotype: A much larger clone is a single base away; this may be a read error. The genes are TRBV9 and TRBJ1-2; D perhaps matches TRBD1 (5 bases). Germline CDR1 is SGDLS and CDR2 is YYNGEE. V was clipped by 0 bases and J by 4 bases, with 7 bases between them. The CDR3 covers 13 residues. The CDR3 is CASSVAGGYGYTF. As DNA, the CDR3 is TGTGCCAGCAGCGTAGCCGGGGGCTATGGCTACACCTTC.

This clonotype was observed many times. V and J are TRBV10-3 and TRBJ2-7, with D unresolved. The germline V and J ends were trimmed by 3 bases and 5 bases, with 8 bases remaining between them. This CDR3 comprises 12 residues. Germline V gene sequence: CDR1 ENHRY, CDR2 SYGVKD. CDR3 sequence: CAISEKGNEQYF. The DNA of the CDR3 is TGTGCCATCAGTGAAAAAGGGAACGAGCAGTACTTC.

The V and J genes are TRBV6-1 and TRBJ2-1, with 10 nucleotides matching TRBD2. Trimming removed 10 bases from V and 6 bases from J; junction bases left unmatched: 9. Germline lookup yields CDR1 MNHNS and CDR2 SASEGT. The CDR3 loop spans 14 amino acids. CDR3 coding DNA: TGTGCCACCTATCCGGAGCGGGGGGGCAATGAGCAGTTCTTC. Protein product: CATYPERGGNEQFF.

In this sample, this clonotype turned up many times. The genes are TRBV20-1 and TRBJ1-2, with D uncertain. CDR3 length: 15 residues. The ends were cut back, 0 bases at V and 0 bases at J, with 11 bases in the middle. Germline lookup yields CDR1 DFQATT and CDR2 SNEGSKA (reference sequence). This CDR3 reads CSARDQYGSNYGYTF. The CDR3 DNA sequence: TGCAGTGCTAGAGATCAATACGGATCTAACTATGGCTACACCTTC.

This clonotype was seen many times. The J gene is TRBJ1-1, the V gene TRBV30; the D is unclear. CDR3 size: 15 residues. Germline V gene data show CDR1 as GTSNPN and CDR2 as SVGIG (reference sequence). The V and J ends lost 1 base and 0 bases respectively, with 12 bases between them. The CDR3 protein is CAWSGERLMNTEAFF. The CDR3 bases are TGTGCCTGGAGTGGGGAAAGGCTCATGAACACTGAAGCTTTCTTT.

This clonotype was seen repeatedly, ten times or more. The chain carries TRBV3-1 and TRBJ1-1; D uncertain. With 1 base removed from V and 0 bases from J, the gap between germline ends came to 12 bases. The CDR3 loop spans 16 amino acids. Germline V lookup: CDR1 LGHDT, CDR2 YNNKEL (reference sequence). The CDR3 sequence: CASSQGRVGLNTEAFF. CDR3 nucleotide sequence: TGTGCCAGCAGCCAAGGTCGGGTCGGATTGAACACTGAAGCTTTCTTT.

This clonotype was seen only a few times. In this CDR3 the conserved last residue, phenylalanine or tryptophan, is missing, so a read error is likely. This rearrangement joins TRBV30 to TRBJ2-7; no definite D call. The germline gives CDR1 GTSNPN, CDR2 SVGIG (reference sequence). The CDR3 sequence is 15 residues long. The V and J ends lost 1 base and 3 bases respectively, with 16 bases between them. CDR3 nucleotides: TGTGCCTGGAGTGGCCCTTTCAACTCCTACTACGAGCAGTACCTC. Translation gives CAWSGPFNSYYEQYL.

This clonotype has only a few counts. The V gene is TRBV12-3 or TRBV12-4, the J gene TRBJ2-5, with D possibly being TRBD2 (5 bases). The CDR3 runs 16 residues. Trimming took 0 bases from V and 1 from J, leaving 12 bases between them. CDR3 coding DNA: TGTGCCAGCAGTTTAGCGCCCAGCGGAGGCCAAGAGACCCAGTACTTC. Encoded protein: CASSLAPSGGQETQYF.

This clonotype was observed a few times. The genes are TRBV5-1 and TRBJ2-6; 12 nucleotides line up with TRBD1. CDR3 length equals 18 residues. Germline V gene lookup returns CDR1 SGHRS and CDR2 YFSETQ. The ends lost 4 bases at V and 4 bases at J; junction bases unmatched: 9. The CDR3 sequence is CASSGMGQGAGGANVLTF. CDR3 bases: TGCGCCAGCAGCGGAATGGGACAGGGGGCGGGAGGGGCCAACGTCCTGACTTTC.

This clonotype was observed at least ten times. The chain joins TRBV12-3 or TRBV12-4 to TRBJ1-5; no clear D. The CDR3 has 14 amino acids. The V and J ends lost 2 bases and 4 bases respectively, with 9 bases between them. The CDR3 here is CASSLWGVNQPQHF. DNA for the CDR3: TGTGCCAGCAGTTTATGGGGAGTTAATCAGCCCCAGCATTTT.

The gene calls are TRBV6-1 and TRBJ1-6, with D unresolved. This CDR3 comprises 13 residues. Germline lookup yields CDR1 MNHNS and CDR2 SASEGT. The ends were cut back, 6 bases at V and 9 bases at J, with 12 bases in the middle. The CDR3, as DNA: TGTGCCAGCAGATACGGAGAGGGTTCACCCCTCCACTTT. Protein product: CASRYGEGSPLHF.

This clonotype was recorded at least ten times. The DNA of the CDR3 is TGCAGTGCTAGAGATACAGGGGGCCACGGGATGAACACTGAAGCTTTCTTT. Protein: CSARDTGGHGMNTEAFF. The gene calls are TRBV20-1 and TRBJ1-1; 9 bases match TRBD1. The junction had 8 bases not matched to a gene; V was cut back by 0 bases and J by 0 bases. CDR1 DFQATT and CDR2 SNEGSKA come from the germline V gene (reference sequence). The CDR3 contains 17 residues.

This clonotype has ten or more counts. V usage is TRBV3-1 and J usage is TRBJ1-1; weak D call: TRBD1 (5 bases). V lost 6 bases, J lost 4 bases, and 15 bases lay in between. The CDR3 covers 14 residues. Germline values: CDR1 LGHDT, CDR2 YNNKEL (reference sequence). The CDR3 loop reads CASRPGDGSTEAFF. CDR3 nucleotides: TGTGCCAGCAGACCCGGGGACGGTTCCACTGAAGCTTTCTTT.

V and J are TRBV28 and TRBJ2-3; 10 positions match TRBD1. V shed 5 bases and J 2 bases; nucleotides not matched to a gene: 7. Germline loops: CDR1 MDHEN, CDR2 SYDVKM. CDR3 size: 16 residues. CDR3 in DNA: TGTGCCAGCAGTCCGTGGGGGACAGGGGTCACAGATACGCAGTATTTT. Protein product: CASSPWGTGVTDTQYF.

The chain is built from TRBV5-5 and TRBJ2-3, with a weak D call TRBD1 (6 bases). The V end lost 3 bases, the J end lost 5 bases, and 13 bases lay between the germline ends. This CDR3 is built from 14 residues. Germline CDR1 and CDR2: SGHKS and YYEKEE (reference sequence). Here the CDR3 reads CASSSGTLVDTQYF. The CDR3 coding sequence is TGTGCCAGCAGCTCCGGGACACTGGTAGATACGCAGTATTTT.

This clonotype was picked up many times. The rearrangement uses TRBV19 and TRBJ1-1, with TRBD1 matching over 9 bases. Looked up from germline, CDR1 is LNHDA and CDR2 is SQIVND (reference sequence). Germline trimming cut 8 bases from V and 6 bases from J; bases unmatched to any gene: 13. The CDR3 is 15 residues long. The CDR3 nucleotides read TGTGCCAGTTCCGGGACAGGGACGGGAGAATCTGAAGCTTTCTTT. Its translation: CASSGTGTGESEAFF.

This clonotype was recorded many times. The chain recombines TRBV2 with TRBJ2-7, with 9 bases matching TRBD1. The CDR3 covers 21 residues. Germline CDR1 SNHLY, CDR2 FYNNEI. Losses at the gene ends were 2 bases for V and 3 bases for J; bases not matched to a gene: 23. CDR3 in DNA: TGTGCCAGCAGTGAACATTGGGGGACAGGGATGATCCCAAGCGGGTACTACGAGCAGTACTTC. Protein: CASSEHWGTGMIPSGYYEQYF.

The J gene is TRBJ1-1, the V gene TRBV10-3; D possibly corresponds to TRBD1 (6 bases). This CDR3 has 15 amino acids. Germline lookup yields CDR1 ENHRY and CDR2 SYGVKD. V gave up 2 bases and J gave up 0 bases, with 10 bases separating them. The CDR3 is CAISENGDMNTEAFF. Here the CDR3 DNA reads TGTGCCATCAGTGAGAATGGGGACATGAACACTGAAGCTTTCTTT.

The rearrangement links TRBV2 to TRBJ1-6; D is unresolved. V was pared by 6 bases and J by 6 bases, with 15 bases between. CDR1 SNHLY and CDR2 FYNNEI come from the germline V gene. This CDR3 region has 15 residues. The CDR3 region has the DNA TGTGCCAGCAGCCCAGAACGGGGAATTAATTCACCCCTCCACTTT. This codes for CASSPERGINSPLHF.